These 21 T cell receptor beta chains were all obtained from the same sample, sequenced in a study of human T cells and chemical hapten exposure. Noted time point: patch test 2, 6 weeks after DPC sensitization. Stated treatment: therapeutic diphenylcyclopropenone sensitization with weekly scalp DPC. TCRdb passed the RACE reads through MiXCR, listing each CDR3 protein once. The sample lists tens of thousands of distinct CDR3 sequences; about 9.4% were seen once. The source was whole blood, collected in connection with sensitization to the hapten diphenylcyclopropenone (DPC). These receptors originate from a woman aged 50 to 60 with alopecia areata. Some clones in this sample may be carry-over from other donors' samples.

This clonotype was counted many times. The CDR3 bases are TGTGCCAGCAGCTTCGGGGGAGTCTCAGATACGCAGTATTTT. Residues: CASSFGGVSDTQYF. This rearrangement joins TRBV7-2 to TRBJ2-3; D is possibly TRBD2 (6 bases). Per the germline V gene, CDR1 is SGHTA and CDR2 is FQGNSA. Trimming left V 3 bases short and J 4 bases short, with 11 bases between. The CDR3 is made up of 14 amino acids.

This clonotype was picked up many times. The rearrangement uses TRBV7-8 and TRBJ2-3, with 12 bases identical to TRBD2. V dropped 1 base and J dropped 3; count of bases not matched to a gene: 11. The CDR3 is 19 residues long. The V gene's germline CDR1 is SGHVS and CDR2 FQNEAQ. This chain's CDR3 is CASSLVTASGRGRTDTQYF. DNA for the CDR3: TGTGCCAGCAGCTTAGTTACGGCTAGCGGGAGGGGACGGACAGATACGCAGTATTTT.

This chain uses TRBV5-1 with TRBJ2-1, with TRBD2 matching 14 bases. Trimming cost V 2 bases and J 5 bases; bases outside gene matches: 6. There are 17 residues in the CDR3. CDR1 is SGHRS and CDR2 is YFSETQ in the germline V gene. This CDR3 reads CASSLIGLAGGNNEQFF. The CDR3 coding sequence is TGCGCCAGCAGCTTAATTGGACTAGCGGGAGGTAACAATGAGCAGTTCTTC. The full variable domain, in which reference TRBV5-1 and TRBJ2-1 provide the parts outside the CDR3, is KAGVTQTPRYLIKTRGQQVTLSCSPISGHRSVSWYQQTPGQGLQFLFEYFSETQRNKGNFPGRFSGRQFSNSRSEMNVSTLELGDSALYLCASSLIGLAGGNNEQFFGPGTRLTVL.

This clonotype was detected ten times or more. The genes are TRBV7-2 and TRBJ2-6; D is undetermined. CDR3 length: 16 residues. V was cut by 1 base and J by 5 bases, with 12 bases left in between. Germline-derived CDR1 and CDR2 are SGHTA and FQGNSA. CDR3 bases: TGTGCCAGCAGCTTAGACGGCAGTCGCTGGGCCAACGTCCTGACTTTC. This codes for CASSLDGSRWANVLTF.

This clonotype was counted only a few times. The chain uses TRBV7-2 and TRBJ2-3, with a possible D match to TRBD1 (5 bases). Germline lookup yields CDR1 SGHTA and CDR2 FQGNSA. This CDR3 is 14 amino acids long. Trimming removed 5 bases at V and 3 bases at J, with 12 bases between. CDR3 DNA sequence: TGTGCCAGCAGCGTACCAGGGAAAACAGATACGCAGTATTTT. The encoded protein is CASSVPGKTDTQYF.

This clonotype was seen a few times. The chain uses TRBV27 and TRBJ2-1; 8 bases are a match to TRBD1. With V trimmed by 4 bases and J by 6 bases, 11 bases remained unmatched. In germline, CDR1 is MNHEY, CDR2 SMNVEV (reference sequence). The CDR3 is 16 residues long. The CDR3 coding sequence is TGTGCCAGCAGTTCCCCATCCGGGACAGGAAGCAATGAGCAGTTCTTC. It encodes CASSSPSGTGSNEQFF.

This clonotype was recorded at least ten times. J is TRBJ2-4 and V is TRBV29-1, with D unresolved. Germline loops: CDR1 SQVTM, CDR2 ANQGSEA. There are 12 residues in the CDR3. V shed 4 bases and J shed 11 bases, with 15 bases lying between them. The CDR3 here is CSVANNGQFQYF. CDR3 DNA sequence: TGCAGCGTTGCCAACAACGGCCAATTTCAGTACTTC. Combining the CDR3 with reference TRBV29-1 and TRBJ2-4 gives the whole variable domain SAVISQKPSRDICQRGTSLTIQCQVDSQVTMMFWYRQQPGQSLTLIATANQGSEATYESGFVIDKFPISRPNLTFSTLTVSNMSPEDSSIYLCSVANNGQFQYFGAGTRLSVL.

The table lists this clonotype with many counts. The rearrangement joins TRBV7-8 to TRBJ2-2, with a possible D match to TRBD2 (6 bases). This CDR3 is 17 amino acids long. Germline loops: CDR1 SGHVS, CDR2 FQNEAQ. V was pared by 6 bases and J by 5 bases, with 22 bases between. In DNA, the CDR3 is TGTGCCAGCAGTTCCCTTGACTGGCGGGACCTAACCGGGGAGCTGTTTTTT. Protein sequence: CASSSLDWRDLTGELFF.

This sequence joins TRBV27 and TRBJ1-2; D may be TRBD1 (6 bases). With 6 bases removed from V and 6 bases from J, the gap between germline ends came to 14 bases. Per germline, CDR1 MNHEY and CDR2 SMNVEV (reference sequence). This CDR3 is built from 13 residues. This chain's CDR3 is CASSTPGQHGYTF. The CDR3 nucleotides are TGTGCCAGCAGCACCCCCGGACAGCATGGCTACACCTTC.

This clonotype came up many times. The V gene is TRBV6-6, the J gene TRBJ1-1, with a possible D match to TRBD1 (5 bases). Trimming left V 0 bases short and J 2 bases short, with 13 bases between. The CDR3 extends over 16 amino acids. CDR1 and CDR2 (germline): MNHNY, SVGAGI (reference sequence). The CDR3: CASSYSNTGDNTEAFF. The CDR3 bases are TGTGCCAGCAGTTACTCGAATACTGGGGACAACACTGAAGCTTTCTTT.

The table lists this clonotype with many counts. The V gene is TRBV29-1, the J gene TRBJ1-1; D is perhaps TRBD1 (5 bases). The germline gives CDR1 SQVTM, CDR2 ANQGSEA. V dropped 3 bases and J dropped 0 bases, with 8 bases sitting between them. The CDR3 is 13 amino acids. CDR3 amino acids: CSVEAGLNTEAFF. The CDR3 nucleotides are TGCAGCGTTGAGGCAGGGCTGAACACTGAAGCTTTCTTT. Variable domain in full (rest from reference TRBV29-1 and TRBJ1-1): SAVISQKPSRDICQRGTSLTIQCQVDSQVTMMFWYRQQPGQSLTLIATANQGSEATYESGFVIDKFPISRPNLTFSTLTVSNMSPEDSSIYLCSVEAGLNTEAFFGQGTRLTVV.

This clonotype has ten or more counts. The V and J genes are TRBV29-1 and TRBJ1-1; D is unresolved. The length of the CDR3 is 13 residues. Between the trimmed V and J ends, which lost 2 bases and 3 bases, there was a span of 10 bases. Germline V CDR1 and CDR2: SQVTM, ANQGSEA. The CDR3: CSVERARDTEAFF. CDR3 nucleotides: TGCAGCGTTGAAAGGGCGAGGGACACTGAAGCTTTCTTT.

This clonotype was picked up a small number of times. The rearrangement joins TRBV2 to TRBJ1-2; 9 positions match TRBD1. The CDR3 is 13 amino acids. Looked up from germline, CDR1 is SNHLY and CDR2 is FYNNEI. The junction had 7 bases not matched to a gene; V was cut back by 6 bases and J by 8 bases. CDR3 in DNA: TGTGCCAGCAGGGGACAGGGTCAGTGGGGCTACACCTTC. This encodes CASRGQGQWGYTF. The variable domain in full, with the rest retrieved from reference TRBV2 and TRBJ1-2, is EPEVTQTPSHQVTQMGQEVILRCVPISNHLYFYWYRQILGQKVEFLVSFYNNEISEKSEIFDDQFSVERPDGSNFTLKIRSTKLEDSAMYFCASRGQGQWGYTFGSGTRLTVV.

This clonotype was counted between two and nine times. V is TRBV2 and J is TRBJ1-4; the D is unclear. Trimming removed 7 bases from V and 7 bases from J, with 16 bases in between. In germline, CDR1 is SNHLY, CDR2 FYNNEI. The CDR3 runs 14 residues. CDR3 in amino acids: CASKSGSWGEKLFF. DNA of the CDR3: TGTGCCAGCAAGTCCGGAAGTTGGGGTGAAAAACTGTTTTTT.

This clonotype was counted at least ten times. The rearrangement uses TRBV5-1 and TRBJ2-7, with 8 bases lining up with TRBD2. The CDR3 has 14 residues. J lost 5 bases, V lost 5 bases, and 9 bases had no gene match. Germline V gene data show CDR1 as SGHRS and CDR2 as YFSETQ. CDR3 DNA sequence: TGCGCCAGCAGGGAGACTAGCGTGGGCCACGAGCAGTACTTC. Translated: CASRETSVGHEQYF.

This clonotype occurred a few times. J is TRBJ2-5 and V is TRBV27, with D perhaps matching TRBD2 (5 bases). CDR1 is MNHEY and CDR2 is SMNVEV in the germline V gene (reference sequence). The CDR3 totals 13 residues. Trimming took 5 bases from V and 1 from J, leaving 8 bases between them. The DNA of the CDR3 is TGTGCCAGCAGTCTCCTAGCCCAAGAGACCCAGTACTTC. Amino acids: CASSLLAQETQYF.

This clonotype was counted a few times. This chain connects TRBV12-3 or TRBV12-4 to TRBJ1-4; the D gene is possibly TRBD1 (6 bases). This CDR3 region has 15 residues. V lost 0 bases and J lost 5, with 10 bases in between. The CDR3 bases are TGTGCCAGCAGTTTAGCCAGGGGCGGAAATGAAAAACTGTTTTTT. Translating it yields CASSLARGGNEKLFF.

A few counts support this clonotype. The chain links TRBV10-3 to TRBJ2-3; D tentatively fits TRBD1 or TRBD2 (5 bases each). V dropped 4 bases and J dropped 4 bases, with 15 bases sitting between them. The CDR3 contains 15 residues. Germline-derived CDR1 and CDR2 are ENHRY and SYGVKD. The CDR3 DNA reads as TGTGCCATCAGTGCCCGGGCTGGGGGAGCAGATACGCAGTATTTT. It encodes CAISARAGGADTQYF.

This clonotype has at least ten counts. The CDR3 DNA sequence: TGCAGTGCTAGCGGGACAGAGAAGGGGGGCTACACCTTC. This codes for CSASGTEKGGYTF. The chain combines TRBV20-1 with TRBJ1-2, with TRBD1 matching over 7 bases. Unmatched junction bases numbered 9, after V lost 3 bases and J lost 8 bases. The CDR3 is 13 amino acids. Germline CDR1 reads DFQATT; CDR2 reads SNEGSKA (reference sequence).

This clonotype came up many times. The CDR3 sequence is CASSLMAGGNEKLFF. The DNA for the CDR3 is TGTGCCAGCAGCTTAATGGCAGGGGGCAATGAAAAACTGTTTTTT. This rearrangement joins TRBV7-9 to TRBJ1-4; the match to TRBD1 covers 8 bases. Trimming removed 2 bases from V and 5 bases from J; junction bases left unmatched: 4. Germline V gene data show CDR1 as SEHNR and CDR2 as FQNEAQ (reference sequence). This CDR3 contains 15 residues. Combining the CDR3 with reference TRBV7-9 and TRBJ1-4 gives the whole variable domain DTGVSQNPRHKITKRGQNVTFRCDPISEHNRLYWYRQTLGQGPEFLTYFQNEAQLEKSRLLSDRFSAERPKGSFSTLEIQRTEQGDSAMYLCASSLMAGGNEKLFFGSGTQLSVL.

This clonotype came up many times. The chain combines TRBV19 with TRBJ2-1; the match to TRBD2 covers 9 bases. V shed 6 bases, J shed 6 bases, and the junction held 3 bases outside the gene matches. From germline, CDR1 is LNHDA and CDR2 SQIVND (reference sequence). The CDR3 covers 13 residues. The CDR3 spells CASSSTSGNEQFF. The CDR3 DNA sequence: TGTGCCAGTAGCTCGACTAGCGGCAATGAGCAGTTCTTC.